These 24 T cell receptor beta chains share one sample of origin, sequenced in a study of CD8+ T cells in alopecia areata. The treatment is: oral pan-JAK inhibitor, 5-10 mg twice daily. Investigators isolated RNA and reverse transcribed it into cDNA to act as the sequencing template. Produced via immunoSEQ multiplex PCR; TCRdb's table is partial and in-frame only. The sample consists of approximately 120,000 clones, approximately 57% of them appearing once. This specimen was CD4+ T cells sorted from blood, taken at week 4, from a patient treated with tofacitinib. The receptors here all came from a human donor with alopecia areata.

The chain joins TRBV5-1 to TRBJ1-1, with no clear D. CDR1 is SGHRS and CDR2 is YFSETQ in the germline V gene. CDR3 length: 13 residues. The germline V and J ends were trimmed by 4 bases and 0 bases, with 7 bases remaining between them. DNA of the CDR3: TGCGCCAGCAGCCTACACTTGAACACTGAAGCTTTCTTT. It is translated as CASSLHLNTEAFF.

The table lists this clone with a count of one. The V call is TRBV7-3, the J call TRBJ2-7; TRBD2 agrees at 7 bases. V dropped 3 bases and J dropped 5; count of bases not matched to a gene: 4. This CDR3 is built from 13 residues. Germline CDR1 reads SGHTA; CDR2 reads FQGTGA. In DNA form, the CDR3 reads TGTGCCAGCAGCTTTACGGGAGGAGACGAGCAGTACTTC. It yields the protein CASSFTGGDEQYF.

The chain links TRBV30 to TRBJ2-7; 14 bases fit TRBD2. The CDR3 is 15 residues long. V gave up 4 bases and J gave up 3 bases; unmatched junction bases: 5. CDR1 and CDR2 from the germline V gene are GTSNPN and SVGIG (reference sequence). The CDR3 bases are TGTGCCTGGACCGGGACTAGCGGGAGTAACTACGAGCAGTACTTC. Translating gives CAWTGTSGSNYEQYF.

The chain links TRBV7-9 to TRBJ2-2; D unclear. The V gene lost 2 bases and the J gene lost 5 bases, with 21 bases spanning the gap. The length of the CDR3 is 18 residues. Germline CDR1 is SEHNR and CDR2 is FQNEAQ (reference sequence). CDR3 coding DNA: TGTGCCAGCAGCTTAAGCGCCAGAAGAGCCATGGGAACCGGGGAGCTGTTTTTT. It translates to CASSLSARRAMGTGELFF.

V is TRBV9 and J is TRBJ2-3; D is possibly TRBD2 (5 bases). The length of the CDR3 is 15 residues. Germline CDR1 reads SGDLS; CDR2 reads YYNGEE. V lost 0 bases and J lost 2, with 10 bases in between. The CDR3 spells CASSVVGSDTDTQYF. The DNA of the CDR3 is TGTGCCAGCAGCGTAGTCGGTAGCGACACAGATACGCAGTATTTT. Filled out from reference TRBV9 and TRBJ2-3, the complete variable domain reads DSGVTQTPKHLITATGQRVTLRCSPRSGDLSVYWYQQSLDQGLQFLIQYYNGEERAKGNILERFSAQQFPDLHSELNLSSLELGDSALYFCASSVVGSDTDTQYFGPGTRLTVL.

This chain connects TRBV27 to TRBJ2-1; the match to TRBD2 covers 11 bases. Looked up from germline, CDR1 is MNHEY and CDR2 is SMNVEV (reference sequence). Losses at the gene ends were 0 bases for V and 1 base for J; bases not matched to a gene: 11. The CDR3 has 20 amino acids. Written as DNA, the CDR3 is TGTGCCAGCAGTTTATCGTTCCCACGGGCTAGCGGGAGGTCCTACAATGAGCAGTTCTTC. The encoded protein is CASSLSFPRASGRSYNEQFF.

CDR3 DNA sequence: TGTGCCTGGACCCAGGACAGGGATTATGGCTACACCTTC. Amino acids: CAWTQDRDYGYTF. This chain links TRBV30 with TRBJ1-2; TRBD1 matches at 8 bases. Germline CDR1 reads GTSNPN; CDR2 reads SVGIG (reference sequence). V gave up 4 bases and J gave up 5 bases; unmatched junction bases: 6. CDR3 length: 13 residues.

This chain uses TRBV30 with TRBJ2-1, with 12 bases aligning to TRBD2. Germline CDR1 reads GTSNPN; CDR2 reads SVGIG (reference sequence). There are 12 residues in the CDR3. After removal of 3 bases from V and 14 bases from J, the junction contained 5 bases not matched to a gene. The CDR3 sequence is CAWRGLAGGEFF. In DNA, the CDR3 is TGTGCCTGGAGGGGACTAGCGGGTGGGGAGTTCTTC. Full variable domain (remainder filled in from reference TRBV30 and TRBJ2-1): SQTIHQWPATLVQPVGSPLSLECTVEGTSNPNLYWYRQAAGRGLQLLFYSVGIGQISSEVPQNLSASRPQDRQFILSSKKLLLSDSGFYLCAWRGLAGGEFFGPGTRLTVL.

The V call is TRBV2, the J call TRBJ1-1; no clear D gene. The length of the CDR3 is 14 residues. V lost 4 bases to trimming and J lost 10 bases, with 19 bases between them. Germline-derived CDR1 and CDR2 are SNHLY and FYNNEI. The CDR3 protein is CASSGNRQGLGAFF. For the CDR3, the DNA is TGTGCCAGCAGTGGTAACAGACAAGGGTTGGGAGCTTTCTTT.

This clone appeared a few times. The chain is built from TRBV10-3 and TRBJ2-5; tentatively, D is TRBD2 (5 bases). V shed 10 bases and J shed 4 bases, with 10 bases lying between them. The CDR3 length is 11 residues. Germline-derived CDR1 and CDR2 are ENHRY and SYGVKD. In nucleotides, the CDR3 is TGTGCCACACAAAGCGGAGAGACCCAGTACTTC. Encoded protein: CATQSGETQYF.

This clone appeared once. J is TRBJ1-5 and V is TRBV29-1, with D unclear. The V end lost 5 bases, the J end lost 5 bases, and 16 bases lay between the germline ends. This CDR3 is built from 14 residues. Germline lookup yields CDR1 SQVTM and CDR2 ANQGSEA. In DNA form, the CDR3 reads TGCAGCGTTAGCTATGGCCTCTCGGATCAGCCCCAGCATTTT. The encoded protein is CSVSYGLSDQPQHF.

This rearrangement joins TRBV29-1 to TRBJ1-2; tentatively, D is TRBD1 (5 bases). This CDR3 spans 14 amino acids. V was clipped by 3 bases and J by 0 bases, with 11 bases between them. The germline V gene encodes CDR1 SQVTM and CDR2 ANQGSEA. The CDR3 spells CSVEGGLSNYGYTF. Written as DNA, the CDR3 is TGCAGCGTTGAGGGGGGATTATCTAACTATGGCTACACCTTC.

The chain carries TRBV5-1 and TRBJ2-1, with 7 nucleotides matching TRBD2. The CDR3 has 16 amino acids. Germline V CDR1 and CDR2: SGHRS, YFSETQ. J was trimmed by 3 bases and V by 4 bases; bases with no gene match: 10. The CDR3 DNA sequence: TGCGCCAGCAGCCCCTTGGCCAGCGGGAACTACAATGAGCAGTTCTTC. Its translation is CASSPLASGNYNEQFF.

This clone was counted between two and nine times. V is TRBV28 and J is TRBJ2-6; D unclear. V gave up 5 bases and J gave up 9 bases, with 14 bases separating them. The CDR3 length is 14 residues. Germline CDR1 MDHEN, CDR2 SYDVKM. CDR3 region: CASSISQVFNVLTF. The CDR3, as DNA: TGTGCCAGCAGTATCTCTCAGGTATTCAACGTCCTGACTTTC.

The V gene is TRBV28, the J gene TRBJ2-7, with TRBD1 identical over 9 bases. Unmatched junction bases numbered 9, after V lost 3 bases and J lost 0 bases. This CDR3 has 17 amino acids. Germline-derived CDR1 and CDR2 are MDHEN and SYDVKM. Here the CDR3 reads CASSFAGQGLISYEQYF. CDR3 bases: TGTGCCAGCAGTTTTGCGGGACAGGGCTTGATCTCCTACGAGCAGTACTTC. The variable domain in full, with the rest retrieved from reference TRBV28 and TRBJ2-7, is DVKVTQSSRYLVKRTGEKVFLECVQDMDHENMFWYRQDPGLGLRLIYFSYDVKMKEKGDIPEGYSVSREKKERFSLILESASTNQTSMYLCASSFAGQGLISYEQYFGPGTRLTVT.

This sequence joins TRBV28 and TRBJ1-5; TRBD1 matches at 9 bases. CDR3 length: 15 residues. V was clipped by 6 bases and J by 5 bases; unmatched bases: 8. Germline loops: CDR1 MDHEN, CDR2 SYDVKM. DNA for the CDR3: TGTGCCAGCAGGAAGATGACAGGGGGAGATCAGCCCCAGCATTTT. Protein product: CASRKMTGGDQPQHF.

This clone was recorded once. The chain joins TRBV2 to TRBJ2-2; 8 positions match TRBD1. CDR3 length: 16 residues. J lost 4 bases, V lost 9 bases, and 13 bases had no gene match. The germline gives CDR1 SNHLY, CDR2 FYNNEI. The CDR3: CASDPGTGYVTGELFF. The CDR3 coding sequence is TGTGCCAGTGACCCAGGGACAGGTTATGTCACCGGGGAGCTGTTTTTT.

V gene TRBV4-1 combines with J gene TRBJ2-1; 7 nucleotides align to TRBD2. There are 17 residues in the CDR3. V gave up 1 base and J gave up 3 bases; unmatched junction bases: 9. The V gene's germline CDR1 is MGHRA and CDR2 YSYEKL. In DNA form, the CDR3 reads TGCGCCAGCAGCCAAGGTGTACTAGCGAAATTCTACAATGAGCAGTTCTTC. Protein product: CASSQGVLAKFYNEQFF.

The DNA for the CDR3 is TGTGCCAGCAGTCCGGGACTAGCGGGACCAACCGGGGAGCTGTTTTTT. Protein product: CASSPGLAGPTGELFF. The genes are TRBV2 and TRBJ2-2; 13 nucleotides line up with TRBD2. After removal of 5 bases from V and 5 bases from J, the junction contained 5 bases not matched to a gene. This CDR3 spans 16 amino acids. CDR1 SNHLY and CDR2 FYNNEI come from the germline V gene.

The chain is built from TRBV10-3 and TRBJ2-1; a weak D match, TRBD2 (6 bases). This CDR3 spans 15 amino acids. Trimming left V 10 bases short and J 3 bases short, with 19 bases between. The germline gives CDR1 ENHRY, CDR2 SYGVKD. The CDR3 region is CASRRDAGYYNEQFF. The CDR3 nucleotides are TGTGCCAGCAGGAGGGACGCAGGGTACTACAATGAGCAGTTCTTC.

This clone has only one observation. The rearrangement links TRBV11-1 to TRBJ2-4, with D perhaps matching TRBD1 or TRBD2 (5 bases each). The CDR3 is made up of 13 amino acids. Germline CDR1 reads SGHAT; CDR2 reads FQDESV (reference sequence). Trimming left V 5 bases short and J 6 bases short, with 11 bases between. This CDR3 is CASSPPGLNIQYF. The CDR3 DNA sequence: TGTGCCAGCAGCCCACCGGGGCTAAACATTCAGTACTTC.

V usage is TRBV7-3 and J usage is TRBJ1-1; the D gene is possibly TRBD1 (6 bases). V shed 5 bases and J shed 1 base, with 11 bases lying between them. The CDR3 sequence is 14 residues long. Germline V lookup: CDR1 SGHTA, CDR2 FQGTGA. The CDR3 loop reads CASSRPGQNTEAFF. In DNA form, the CDR3 reads TGTGCCAGCAGCAGACCGGGACAGAACACTGAAGCTTTCTTT.

The chain uses TRBV5-4 and TRBJ2-3, with 7 bases identical to TRBD1. Germline loops: CDR1 SGHNT, CDR2 YYREEE (reference sequence). This CDR3 has 14 amino acids. V shed 4 bases, J shed 1 base, and the junction held 3 bases outside the gene matches. CDR3 coding DNA: TGTGCCAGCAGCCCCGACAGGGGCACAGATACGCAGTATTTT. The encoded protein is CASSPDRGTDTQYF.

J is TRBJ1-1 and V is TRBV6-1; D gene ambiguous. In germline, CDR1 is MNHNS, CDR2 SASEGT. V was trimmed by 4 bases and J by 2 bases, leaving 5 bases between them. The CDR3 is made up of 12 amino acids. This CDR3 is CASSGRNTEAFF. The CDR3 nucleotides are TGTGCCAGCAGTGGGAGAAACACTGAAGCTTTCTTT.